The present T cell receptor beta chain was sequenced within a study of blood T cells in healthy people across ages. This clonotype has only a few counts. This CDR3 region has 15 residues. Trimming removed 8 bases from V and 7 bases from J; junction bases left unmatched: 12. Germline CDR1 and CDR2: MDHEN and SYDVKM. Through a sample-barcoded 5' primer and a J-beta primer mix, a second PCR was run for 7 to 11 cycles. TCRdb itself ran the 5' RACE reads through MiXCR, one entry per CDR3 protein. The sample consists of roughly 1 million distinct CDR3 sequences, under 30% of them appearing once. These data were likewise used in another study, on T cells of mothers and their children.

This TCR derives from a girl aged 2 to 10 in good health. The sequenced sample consisted of blood. The V gene is TRBV28, the J gene TRBJ1-4, with 8 positions matching TRBD1. The CDR3 nucleotides read TGTGCCAGCGGCTCCAATGGACAGGGCAGTGAAAAACTGTTTTTT. Amino acids: CASGSNGQGSEKLFF.